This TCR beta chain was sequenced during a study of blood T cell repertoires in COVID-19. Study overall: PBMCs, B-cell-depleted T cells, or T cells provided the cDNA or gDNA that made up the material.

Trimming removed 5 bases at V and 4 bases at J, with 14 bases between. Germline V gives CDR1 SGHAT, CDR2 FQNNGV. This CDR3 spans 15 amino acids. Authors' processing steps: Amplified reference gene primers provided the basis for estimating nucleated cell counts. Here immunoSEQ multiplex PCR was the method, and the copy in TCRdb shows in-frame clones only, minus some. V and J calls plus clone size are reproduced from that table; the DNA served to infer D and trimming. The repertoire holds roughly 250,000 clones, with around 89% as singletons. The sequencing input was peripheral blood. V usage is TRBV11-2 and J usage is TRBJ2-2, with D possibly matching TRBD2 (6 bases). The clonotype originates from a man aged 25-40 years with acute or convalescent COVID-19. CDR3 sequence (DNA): TGTGCCAGCAGCCAACCCGGGACTCCCACCGGGGAGCTGTTTTTT. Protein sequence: CASSQPGTPTGELFF.